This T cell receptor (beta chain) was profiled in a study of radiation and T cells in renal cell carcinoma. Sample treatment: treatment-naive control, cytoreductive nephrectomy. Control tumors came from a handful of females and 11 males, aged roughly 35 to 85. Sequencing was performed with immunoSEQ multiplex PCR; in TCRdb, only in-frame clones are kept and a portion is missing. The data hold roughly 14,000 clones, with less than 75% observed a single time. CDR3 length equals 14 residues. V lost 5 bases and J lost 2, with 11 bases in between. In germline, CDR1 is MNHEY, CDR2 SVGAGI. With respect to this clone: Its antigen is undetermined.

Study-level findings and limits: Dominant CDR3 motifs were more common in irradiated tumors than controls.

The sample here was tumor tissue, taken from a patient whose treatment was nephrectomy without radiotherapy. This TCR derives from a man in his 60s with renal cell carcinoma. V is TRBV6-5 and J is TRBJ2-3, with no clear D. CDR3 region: CASSLGKNTDTQYF. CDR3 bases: TGTGCCAGCAGTCTTGGCAAGAACACAGATACGCAGTATTTT.